The entry below describes one TCR beta chain. What this receptor recognizes is not known. Base quality data are lacking; no much larger clone is found one base away. The sample originates from a study of blood T cell repertoires in COVID-19 (dated by TCRdb to the early 2020s). Regarding the study in general: The collaborator samples originated in the United States, Italy and Spain and spanned the acute and convalescent phases of COVID-19. The material from the prospective study consisted of cDNA or gDNA derived from T cells, B-cell-depleted T cells, or PBMCs. Deeply sampled blood TCRbeta repertoires from subjects exposed to, actively infected with, or recovered from COVID-19 were included in the dataset. The repertoires were released in a freely available public database intended as a resource for research on the immune response to SARS-CoV-2. The samples were drawn from two sources: the first 160 participants of the ongoing ImmuneRACE study, and fewer than 1,500 subjects contributed by 6 global collaborators. A de-identified subject ID, COVID-19 status, age in years and sex were almost always included in the sample metadata. Where HLA class I and class II types were available, the types were taken from metadata supplied by the sample provider, not from assay-based typing. On the study overall, not on this receptor specifically: The amount of clinical and demographic metadata varied by source and participant and was provided uncurated.

The immunoSEQ Assay, a bias-controlled multiplex PCR, was used to amplify TCRbeta CDR3 regions from genomic DNA. The study's own analysis went as follows. Within the assay, amplification of reference gene primers was used to estimate how many nucleated cells each sample contained. To quantify the absolute abundance of each unique TCRbeta CDR3 rearrangement, sequence reads were collapsed and filtered. For each sample, productive Simpson clonality was calculated as the square root of Simpson's diversity index over productive rearrangements. TCRdb's version of the immuneACCESS table is confined to in-frame rearrangements and falls short of the full clone set. An unresolved V gene accounts for under half of the shortfall where checked; the remainder is of unknown origin. The DNA gave D and trimming, while V, J and clone size come from that table. The sample table lists roughly 62,000 clones, roughly 80% of them with a count of one. The ten largest clonotypes hold roughly 22% of the sample.

Via the germline V gene (reference sequence), CDR1 is LNHDA and CDR2 SQIVND. The CDR3 spans 16 residues, from the cysteine through the phenylalanine. Only the CDR3 region is kept as DNA, spanning 48 bases read in frame from base 1. Germline trimming: 6 bases from V, 0 bases from J; junction bases outside gene matches: 10. Collaborating institutions collected whole blood in K2EDTA tubes following their own protocols. Collaborator samples were shipped for TCRbeta analysis as frozen whole blood, isolated PBMCs, or DNA extracted from either sample type. This clonotype was sampled from a woman older than 75 with active or convalescent COVID-19. The chain links TRBV19 with TRBJ1-2; 7 middle bases align to TRBD1. Input material: peripheral blood. The CDR3 is CASSLIGQAANYGYTF. The DNA sequence reads TGTGCCAGTAGCCTCATTGGACAGGCAGCTAACTATGGCTACACCTTC.